These T cell receptor beta chains were read from a single sample in a study of metastatic and nonmetastatic thyroid tumors. TCRdb called clones again from the PCR reads with MiXCR. The table lists 35,000 to 50,000 clones, about 4.2% of them singletons. Sequencing was done on a sample of blood. These receptors originate from a female donor with papillary thyroid cancer or a benign thyroid nodule (not recorded which). Some clones in this sample may be carry-over from other donors' samples. Both conserved end residues are part of each CDR3. Fields, in order: J gene, D gene, V gene, clone size, CDR3 DNA, CDR3 protein. A D gene is named only where the DNA matches it firmly. Some rows mark clone size as missing; the rest say once, few, many or name a class of expanded clone.

J: TRBJ2-2
D: NA
V: TRBV6-1
size: many
DNA: TGTGCCAGCAGTCGGATCGAGAACACCGGGGAGCTGTTTTTT
CDR3: CASSRIENTGELFF

J: TRBJ1-2
D: NA
V: TRBV28
size: NA
DNA: TGTGCCAGCAGCCTAGACAGTAACTATGGCTACACCTTC
CDR3: CASSLDSNYGYTF

J: TRBJ2-7
D: TRBD2
V: TRBV7-8
size: many
DNA: TGTGCCAGCAGCTTGACTAGCGGGAGCTACGAGCAGTACTTC
CDR3: CASSLTSGSYEQYF

J: TRBJ2-7
D: TRBD2
V: TRBV27
size: few
DNA: TGTGCCAGCAGTTACGGGACTAGCGGGTACGAGCAGTACTTC
CDR3: CASSYGTSGYEQYF

J: TRBJ2-7
D: TRBD2
V: TRBV28
size: many
DNA: TGTGCCAGCAGTTTAACGGGAGGGGGACACGAGCAGTACTTC
CDR3: CASSLTGGGHEQYF

J: TRBJ1-1
D: NA
V: TRBV6-1
size: many
DNA: TGTGCCAGCAGGAGTAGAGCAACGAACACTGAAGCTTTCTTT
CDR3: CASRSRATNTEAFF

J: TRBJ1-1
D: NA
V: TRBV6-1
size: NA
DNA: TGTGCCAGCAGTGAAGATGGCAGGGGTAACACTGAAGCTTTCTTT
CDR3: CASSEDGRGNTEAFF

J: TRBJ2-3
D: NA
V: TRBV20-1
size: many
DNA: TGCAGTGCTAGGAGGACAGTTTCACCCTTCATCGTGAGCACAGATACGCAGTATTTT
CDR3: CSARRTVSPFIVSTDTQYF

J: TRBJ2-7
D: NA
V: TRBV27
size: NA
DNA: TGTGCCAGCAGTTTATCGGGCCCAAATTTTGGAGAGCAGTACTTC
CDR3: CASSLSGPNFGEQYF

J: TRBJ1-2
D: TRBD1
V: TRBV27
size: NA
DNA: TGTGCCAGCAGTTTAAATGAGGAAGGGGGCCTCTGGACCTTC
CDR3: CASSLNEEGGLWTF

J: TRBJ2-1
D: NA
V: TRBV5-4
size: NA
DNA: TGTGCCAGCAGCTTGGGGTATGAGCAGTTCTTC
CDR3: CASSLGYEQFF

J: TRBJ1-2
D: TRBD1
V: TRBV20-1
size: few
DNA: TGCAGTGCTAGAGACGGCAGGGGGGGATATTGCTACACCTTC
CDR3: CSARDGRGGYCYTF

J: TRBJ2-1
D: NA
V: TRBV24-1
size: many
DNA: TGTGCCACCAGTGATTTTGGGGAGCAGTTCTTC
CDR3: CATSDFGEQFF

J: TRBJ2-7
D: NA
V: TRBV27
size: few
DNA: TGTGCCAGCAGTTTCCGGGACTCCTACGAGCAGTACTTC
CDR3: CASSFRDSYEQYF

J: TRBJ1-6
D: TRBD1
V: TRBV4-1
size: few
DNA: TGCGCCAGCAGCGACAGGGCAAGGAATTCACCCCTCCACTTT
CDR3: CASSDRARNSPLHF

J: TRBJ2-1
D: TRBD2
V: TRBV2
size: NA
DNA: TGTGCCAGCAGTGAACTAGCGGGAGACGATGAGCAGTTCTTC
CDR3: CASSELAGDDEQFF

J: TRBJ2-1
D: TRBD2
V: TRBV27
size: many
DNA: TGTGCCAGCAAAGTTAGCGGGATCGGTGAGCAGTTCTTC
CDR3: CASKVSGIGEQFF

J: TRBJ2-3
D: TRBD2
V: TRBV6-2/TRBV6-3
size: few
DNA: TGTGCCAGCAGCGGGGGGGCCACAGATACGCAGTATTTT
CDR3: CASSGGATDTQYF

J: TRBJ1-1
D: NA
V: TRBV4-3
size: few
DNA: TGCGCCAGCAGCCTATTCTCGGGGGAAGCTTTCTTT
CDR3: CASSLFSGEAFF

J: TRBJ1-1
D: NA
V: TRBV6-2/TRBV6-3
size: few
DNA: TGTGCCAGCAGTTACTCAACGGGATTTGAAGCTTTCTTT
CDR3: CASSYSTGFEAFF

J: TRBJ2-1
D: NA
V: TRBV2
size: many
DNA: TGTGCCAGCAGCCCCCCCCCGCAGGGTGCGTACAATGAGCAGTTCTTC
CDR3: CASSPPPQGAYNEQFF

J: TRBJ2-5
D: NA
V: TRBV6-7
size: many
DNA: TGTGCCAGCAAAACCAAAAACCAAGAGACCCAGTACTTC
CDR3: CASKTKNQETQYF

J: TRBJ2-7
D: TRBD2
V: TRBV2
size: many
DNA: TGTGCCAGCACTAGCGGGAGCTACGAGCAGTACTTC
CDR3: CASTSGSYEQYF

J: TRBJ2-2
D: TRBD1
V: TRBV12-3/TRBV12-4
size: NA
DNA: TGTGCCAGCACTCACCGGGACAGGTCGAACACCGGGGGGCTGTTTTTT
CDR3: CASTHRDRSNTGGLFF

J: TRBJ1-3
D: NA
V: TRBV6-2/TRBV6-3
size: few
DNA: TGTGCCAGCAGTTCCACGTTTCGGTCCGCTGGAAACACCATATATTTT
CDR3: CASSSTFRSAGNTIYF

J: TRBJ2-7
D: TRBD2
V: TRBV6-1
size: NA
DNA: TGTGCCAGCAGACCGGGACTAGGCCATCAGTTGTTC
CDR3: CASRPGLGHQLF

J: TRBJ2-7
D: TRBD2
V: TRBV3-1
size: many
DNA: TGTGCCAGCAGCCAGGCCTGGGACTATTCCTACGAGCAGTACTTC
CDR3: CASSQAWDYSYEQYF

J: TRBJ1-5
D: NA
V: TRBV6-1
size: many
DNA: TGTGCCAGCCGAGGAGGGAGTAGCAATCAGCCCCAGCATTTT
CDR3: CASRGGSSNQPQHF

J: TRBJ2-7
D: TRBD1
V: TRBV11-2
size: many
DNA: TGTGCCTTTGGGGGGACAGGGGTCTACGAGCAGTACTTC
CDR3: CAFGGTGVYEQYF

J: TRBJ2-7
D: NA
V: TRBV11-3
size: many
DNA: TGTGCCAGCAGCCCCCCCATGGGTTACGAGCAGTACTTC
CDR3: CASSPPMGYEQYF

J: TRBJ2-3
D: NA
V: TRBV6-4
size: NA
DNA: TGTGCCAGCAGTTACTCGATGGTCGGAGATACGCAGTATTTT
CDR3: CASSYSMVGDTQYF

J: TRBJ2-7
D: NA
V: TRBV11-2
size: NA
DNA: TGTGCCAGCAGACCAGGGGCGGGCTACGAGGAGTACTTC
CDR3: CASRPGAGYEEYF

J: TRBJ1-2
D: NA
V: TRBV19
size: NA
DNA: TGTGCCAGTACCATAACCCTGGGGGACGGCTACACCTTC
CDR3: CASTITLGDGYTF

J: TRBJ2-3
D: TRBD2
V: TRBV24-1
size: NA
DNA: TGTGCCACCAGTGAACCCATGACTAGCGGGGAAGGCACAGATACGCAGTATTTT
CDR3: CATSEPMTSGEGTDTQYF

J: TRBJ2-5
D: TRBD2
V: TRBV7-8
size: many
DNA: TGTGCCAGCAGCTCCGGGACTAGCGGGAGGCCCGAGACCCAGTACTTC
CDR3: CASSSGTSGRPETQYF

J: TRBJ2-3
D: NA
V: TRBV7-3
size: few
DNA: TGTGCCAGCAGCTCGGCGGGGTGCCACGCTGATACGCAGTATTTT
CDR3: CASSSAGCHADTQYF

J: TRBJ2-1
D: TRBD1
V: TRBV6-5
size: NA
DNA: TGTGCCAGCAGTTTCGGACAGGCGGACAATGAGCAGTTCTTC
CDR3: CASSFGQADNEQFF

J: TRBJ2-1
D: NA
V: TRBV6-1
size: NA
DNA: TGTGCCAGCACTAAACTAGGTAGGGGTTACAACGAGCAGTTCTTC
CDR3: CASTKLGRGYNEQFF

J: TRBJ1-1
D: NA
V: TRBV6-2/TRBV6-3
size: NA
DNA: TGTGCCAGCAGGAGAGAGGGGAACACTGAAGCTTTCTTT
CDR3: CASRREGNTEAFF

J: TRBJ2-2
D: TRBD2
V: TRBV24-1
size: NA
DNA: TGTGCCACCATCCTATTCCCAAGGACTAGCGGTGCCGGGGAGCTGTTTTTT
CDR3: CATILFPRTSGAGELFF

J: TRBJ2-1
D: TRBD2
V: TRBV28
size: NA
DNA: TGTGCCAGCAGTCCCCAAGGAGCGGGAGGGGGGGATGAGCAGTTCTTC
CDR3: CASSPQGAGGGDEQFF

J: TRBJ2-6
D: NA
V: TRBV6-1
size: NA
DNA: TGTGCCAGCCAGGCGGGTGGGGACCCTGGGGCCAACGTCCTGACCTTC
CDR3: CASQAGGDPGANVLTF

J: TRBJ2-3
D: NA
V: TRBV15
size: many
DNA: TGTGCCACCAGCAGAGACAGTGGGGCACCAGATACGCAGTATTTT
CDR3: CATSRDSGAPDTQYF

J: TRBJ1-4
D: NA
V: TRBV5-1
size: many
DNA: TGCGCCAGCAGCTTGGCCGCCAGGGCTTCTAATGAAAAACTGTTTTTT
CDR3: CASSLAARASNEKLFF

J: TRBJ2-4
D: NA
V: TRBV19
size: many
DNA: TGTGCCAGTAGTATAGATGGGTTAGCCAAAAACATTCAGTACTTC
CDR3: CASSIDGLAKNIQYF

J: TRBJ2-1
D: NA
V: TRBV5-1
size: many
DNA: TGCGCCAGCAGCTTGGCGAGACTAGACAATGAGCAGTTCTTC
CDR3: CASSLARLDNEQFF

J: TRBJ2-1
D: TRBD2
V: TRBV27
size: NA
DNA: TGTGCCAGCAGTTTATCAAGCGGGGGGGCCAATGAGCAGTTCTTC
CDR3: CASSLSSGGANEQFF

J: TRBJ2-7
D: NA
V: TRBV5-1
size: many
DNA: TGCGCCAGCAGCTTGTCGGGGACTGGGGTTCTCTACGAGCAGTACTTC
CDR3: CASSLSGTGVLYEQYF

J: TRBJ2-2
D: TRBD2
V: TRBV9
size: many
DNA: TGTGCCAGCAGCGGGGCTAGCGGGTACACCGGGGAGCTGTTTTTT
CDR3: CASSGASGYTGELFF

J: TRBJ1-1
D: TRBD1
V: TRBV5-1
size: many
DNA: TGCGCCAGTAGCGACAGGGTGGACACTGAAGCTTTCTTT
CDR3: CASSDRVDTEAFF

J: TRBJ2-1
D: NA
V: TRBV5-5
size: many
DNA: TGTGCCAGCAGCTTTCAAGGTGGGGCTGAGCAGTTCTTC
CDR3: CASSFQGGAEQFF

J: TRBJ1-2
D: NA
V: TRBV19
size: few
DNA: TGTGCCAGTAGTATTTTCAGCTATGGCTACACCTTC
CDR3: CASSIFSYGYTF

J: TRBJ2-7
D: NA
V: TRBV28
size: many
DNA: TGTGCCAGCAGTTCTCTTTTGGGTAGCGCCTACGAGCAGTACTTC
CDR3: CASSSLLGSAYEQYF

J: TRBJ1-2
D: NA
V: TRBV12-3/TRBV12-4
size: many
DNA: TGTGCCAGCAGTTTAGCGGTGGGGGGAGGCTATGGCTACACCTTC
CDR3: CASSLAVGGGYGYTF

J: TRBJ2-2
D: NA
V: TRBV6-1
size: NA
DNA: TGTGCCAGCCCAGCCGGGGGGCTTGAGAACGGAGAGCTGTTTTTT
CDR3: CASPAGGLENGELFF

J: TRBJ2-7
D: NA
V: TRBV7-2
size: many
DNA: TGTGCCAGCAGCTATTACTACGAGCAGTACTTC
CDR3: CASSYYYEQYF

J: TRBJ2-2
D: TRBD2
V: TRBV5-1
size: many
DNA: TGCGCCAGCAGCTTGGATAGCGGGAGAGACACCGGGGAGCTGTTTTTT
CDR3: CASSLDSGRDTGELFF